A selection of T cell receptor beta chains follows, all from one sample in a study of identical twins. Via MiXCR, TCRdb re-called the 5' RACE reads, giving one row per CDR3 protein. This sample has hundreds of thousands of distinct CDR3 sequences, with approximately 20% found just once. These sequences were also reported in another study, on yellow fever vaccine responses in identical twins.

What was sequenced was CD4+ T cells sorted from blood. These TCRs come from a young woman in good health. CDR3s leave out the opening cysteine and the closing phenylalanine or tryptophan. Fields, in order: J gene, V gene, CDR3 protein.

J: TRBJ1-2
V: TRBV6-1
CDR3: ASSVRGFYGYT

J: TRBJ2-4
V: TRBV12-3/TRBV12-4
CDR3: ASSSPDMGMY

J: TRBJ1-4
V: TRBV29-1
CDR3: SAKLQGALEKLF

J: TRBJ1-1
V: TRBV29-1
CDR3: SVDKGRGSAEAF

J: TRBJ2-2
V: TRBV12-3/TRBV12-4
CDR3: ASSSGGWWNTGELF

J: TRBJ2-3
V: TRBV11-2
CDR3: ASSSWTDTQY

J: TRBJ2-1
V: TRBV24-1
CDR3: ATSDEGRARSNEQF

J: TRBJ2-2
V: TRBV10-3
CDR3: AISARGEAGELF

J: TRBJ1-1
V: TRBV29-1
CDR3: STSPTPMNTEAF

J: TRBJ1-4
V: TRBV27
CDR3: ASGRQGALSEKLF

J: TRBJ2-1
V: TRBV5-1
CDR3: ASSLVGGTNEQF

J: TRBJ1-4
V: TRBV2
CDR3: ASSMTGPNEKLF

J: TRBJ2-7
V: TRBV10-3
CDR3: AISDRTSTYEQY